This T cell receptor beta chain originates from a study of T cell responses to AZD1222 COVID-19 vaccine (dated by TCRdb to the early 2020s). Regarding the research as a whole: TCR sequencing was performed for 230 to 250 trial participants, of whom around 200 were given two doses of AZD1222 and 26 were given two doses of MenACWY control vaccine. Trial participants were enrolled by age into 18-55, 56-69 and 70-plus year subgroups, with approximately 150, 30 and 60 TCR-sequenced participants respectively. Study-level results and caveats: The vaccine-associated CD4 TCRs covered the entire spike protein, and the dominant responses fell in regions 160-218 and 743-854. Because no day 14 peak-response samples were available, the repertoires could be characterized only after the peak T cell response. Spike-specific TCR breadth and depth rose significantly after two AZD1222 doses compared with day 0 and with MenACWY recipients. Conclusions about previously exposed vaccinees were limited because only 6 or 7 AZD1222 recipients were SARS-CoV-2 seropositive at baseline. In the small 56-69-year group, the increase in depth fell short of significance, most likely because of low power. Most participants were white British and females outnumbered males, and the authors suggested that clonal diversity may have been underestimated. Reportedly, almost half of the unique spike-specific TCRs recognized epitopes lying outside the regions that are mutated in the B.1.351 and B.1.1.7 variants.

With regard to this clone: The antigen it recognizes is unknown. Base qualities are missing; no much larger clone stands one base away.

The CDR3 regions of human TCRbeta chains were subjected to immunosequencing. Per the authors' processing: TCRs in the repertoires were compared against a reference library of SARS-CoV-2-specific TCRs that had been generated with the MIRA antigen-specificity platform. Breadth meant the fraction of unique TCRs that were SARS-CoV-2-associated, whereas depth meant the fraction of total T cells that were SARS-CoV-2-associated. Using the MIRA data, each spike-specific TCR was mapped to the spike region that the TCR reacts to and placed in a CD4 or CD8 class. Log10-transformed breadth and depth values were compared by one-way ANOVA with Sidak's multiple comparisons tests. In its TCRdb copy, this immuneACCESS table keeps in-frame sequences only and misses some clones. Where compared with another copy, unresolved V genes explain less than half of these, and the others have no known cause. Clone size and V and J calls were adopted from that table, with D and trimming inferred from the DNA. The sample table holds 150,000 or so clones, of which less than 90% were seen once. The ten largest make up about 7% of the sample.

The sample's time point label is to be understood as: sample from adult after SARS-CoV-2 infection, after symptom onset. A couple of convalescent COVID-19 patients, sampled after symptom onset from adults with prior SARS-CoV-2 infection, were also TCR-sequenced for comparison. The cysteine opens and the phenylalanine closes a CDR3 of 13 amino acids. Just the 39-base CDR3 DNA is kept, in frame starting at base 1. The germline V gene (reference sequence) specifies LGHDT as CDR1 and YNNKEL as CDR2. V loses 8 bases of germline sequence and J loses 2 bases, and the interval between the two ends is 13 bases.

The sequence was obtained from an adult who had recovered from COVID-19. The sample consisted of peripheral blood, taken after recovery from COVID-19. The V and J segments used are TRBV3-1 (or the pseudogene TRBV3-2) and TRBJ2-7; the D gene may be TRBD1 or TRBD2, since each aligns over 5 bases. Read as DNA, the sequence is TGTGCCAGCTCCACGGGACCAGCCTACGAGCAGTACTTC. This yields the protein CASSTGPAYEQYF.